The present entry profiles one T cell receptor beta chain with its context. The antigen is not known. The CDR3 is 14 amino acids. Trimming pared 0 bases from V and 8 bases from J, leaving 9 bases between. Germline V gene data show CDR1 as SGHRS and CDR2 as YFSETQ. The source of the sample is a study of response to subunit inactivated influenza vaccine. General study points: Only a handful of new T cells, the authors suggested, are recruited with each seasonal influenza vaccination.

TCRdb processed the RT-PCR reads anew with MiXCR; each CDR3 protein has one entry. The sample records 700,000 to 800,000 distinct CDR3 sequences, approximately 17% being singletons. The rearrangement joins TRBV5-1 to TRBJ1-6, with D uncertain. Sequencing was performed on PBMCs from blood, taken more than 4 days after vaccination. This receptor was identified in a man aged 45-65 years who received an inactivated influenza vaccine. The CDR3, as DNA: TGCGCCAGCAGCTTGGCCCTGCGGGATTCACCCCTCCACTTT. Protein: CASSLALRDSPLHF.